A single sample gave rise to the 22 T cell receptor beta chains below, sequenced in a study of cytomegalovirus exposure and HLA in healthy donors (dated 2017 in TCRdb). The protocol used for the library was the immunoSEQ multiplex PCR assay. Sourced from immuneACCESS, this table was stored by TCRdb with only in-frame sequences that have V and J called. A share of the clones is absent; for the studies checked, an unresolved V gene accounts for under half, and the remainder has no known explanation. Here the sample has about 160,000 clones; approximately 89% occur a single time. Over 9% of the sample goes to the ten largest clones. Sample: PBMCs. These receptors all stem from a woman aged 18-29 years in good health and CMV-seropositive.

This chain uses TRBV27 with TRBJ2-7; 14 bases are a match to TRBD2. Losses at the gene ends were 2 bases for V and 1 base for J; bases not matched to a gene: 1. Germline CDR1 MNHEY, CDR2 SMNVEV (reference sequence). This CDR3 contains 16 residues. The CDR3 region has the DNA TGTGCCAGCAGTTTACGGACTAGCGGGGGGTCCTACGAGCAGTACTTC. Translating it yields CASSLRTSGGSYEQYF.

The rearrangement uses TRBV7-8 and TRBJ2-1; 10 bases agree with TRBD2. The germline CDR1 and CDR2 sequences are SGHVS and FQNEAQ. V lost 1 base to trimming and J lost 1 base; unmatched junction nucleotides: 10. The length of the CDR3 is 19 residues. CDR3 sequence: CASSLVASGRGWSYNEQFF. As DNA, the CDR3 is TGTGCCAGCAGCTTAGTGGCTAGCGGGAGAGGATGGTCCTACAATGAGCAGTTCTTC.

V usage is TRBV18 and J usage is TRBJ1-1, with TRBD1 identical over 8 bases. Germline CDR1 reads KGHSH; CDR2 reads LQKENI. The CDR3 totals 16 residues. V was clipped by 2 bases and J by 4 bases; unmatched bases: 9. The CDR3 sequence: CASSPTRTGIVTEAFF. The CDR3 DNA reads as TGTGCCAGCTCACCAACTAGGACAGGGATAGTCACTGAAGCTTTCTTT.

This chain connects TRBV5-6 to TRBJ2-5; TRBD1 agrees at 9 bases. V lost 4 bases, J lost 1 base, and 5 bases stayed unmatched. The V gene's germline CDR1 is SGHDT and CDR2 YYEEEE. CDR3 length: 15 amino acids. The CDR3, as DNA: TGTGCCAGCAGCCCGCGGACAGGGGTCCAAGAGACCCAGTACTTC. Amino acids: CASSPRTGVQETQYF.

The chain couples TRBV30 to TRBJ2-7, with no clear D. V lost 3 bases to trimming and J lost 6 bases, with 9 bases between them. There are 11 residues in the CDR3. Looked up from germline, CDR1 is GTSNPN and CDR2 is SVGIG (reference sequence). The CDR3 bases are TGTGCCTGGAGCTCTACTTCCGAGCAGTACTTC. Encoded protein: CAWSSTSEQYF.

This clone has more than one count but fewer than ten. V and J are TRBV10-3 and TRBJ2-1; 8 positions match TRBD2. This CDR3 contains 14 residues. Unmatched junction bases numbered 5, after V lost 7 bases and J lost 3 bases. Germline V CDR1 and CDR2: ENHRY, SYGVKD. CDR3 region: CAIKEGLVYNEQFF. The CDR3 region has the DNA TGTGCCATCAAGGAGGGACTAGTCTACAATGAGCAGTTCTTC.

This sequence joins TRBV5-1 and TRBJ2-3; 11 bases are a match to TRBD2. There are 16 residues in the CDR3. The germline gives CDR1 SGHRS, CDR2 YFSETQ. V shed 4 bases, J shed 3 bases, and the junction held 7 bases outside the gene matches. The CDR3 here is CASSLTSGSLTDTQYF. The CDR3 DNA is TGCGCCAGCAGCCTCACTAGCGGGAGCTTGACAGATACGCAGTATTTT. The entire variable domain, with the rest obtained from reference TRBV5-1 and TRBJ2-3, is as follows: KAGVTQTPRYLIKTRGQQVTLSCSPISGHRSVSWYQQTPGQGLQFLFEYFSETQRNKGNFPGRFSGRQFSNSRSEMNVSTLELGDSALYLCASSLTSGSLTDTQYFGPGTRLTVL.

The rearrangement links TRBV7-6 to TRBJ1-3; 7 nucleotides align to TRBD1. The CDR3 contains 18 residues. Germline assignment: CDR1 SGHVS and CDR2 FNYEAQ. V shed 5 bases and J 0 bases; nucleotides not matched to a gene: 13. This chain's CDR3 is CASSPQPRTGHSGNTIYF. CDR3 sequence (DNA): TGTGCCAGCAGCCCGCAGCCCAGGACAGGACACTCTGGAAACACCATATATTTT.

The DNA for the CDR3 is TGTGCCAGCAGCCTTAGCAGCGTAGATACGCAGTATTTT. The encoded protein is CASSLSSVDTQYF. This rearrangement joins TRBV7-9 to TRBJ2-3; D is uncertain. The length of the CDR3 is 13 residues. V was trimmed by 5 bases and J by 5 bases, leaving 11 bases between them. Germline CDR1 reads SEHNR; CDR2 reads FQNEAQ (reference sequence).

The chain combines TRBV9 with TRBJ2-1, with D unresolved. The CDR3 consists of 12 residues. V lost 4 bases and J 8 bases, leaving 10 bases between the germline ends. The V gene's germline CDR1 is SGDLS and CDR2 YYNGEE. The CDR3 coding sequence is TGTGCCAGCAGCTCGGGTCGGGATGAGCAGTTCTTC. Translation: CASSSGRDEQFF.

The chain carries TRBV14 and TRBJ2-2; D gene unclear. V was cut by 4 bases and J by 1 base, with 7 bases left in between. This CDR3 is 14 amino acids long. Germline CDR1 is SGHDN and CDR2 is FVKESK. The CDR3 sequence: CASSRLMNTGELFF. CDR3 sequence (DNA): TGTGCCAGCAGCCGTCTTATGAACACCGGGGAGCTGTTTTTT.

The chain has TRBV14 and TRBJ1-2; 9 bases are shared with TRBD1. CDR1 SGHDN and CDR2 FVKESK come from the germline V gene. There are 15 residues in the CDR3. Trimming cost V 3 bases and J 4 bases; bases outside gene matches: 6. The CDR3, as DNA: TGTGCCAGCAGCCAGTTGGACAGGGGTTCCTATGGCTACACCTTC. This gives the protein CASSQLDRGSYGYTF.

This rearrangement joins TRBV12-5 to TRBJ2-1, with 7 positions matching TRBD1. V lost 5 bases and J lost 7; bases outside the gene matches: 8. Per the germline V gene, CDR1 is LGHNT and CDR2 is FRNRAP. The CDR3 totals 14 residues. The CDR3, as DNA: TGTGCTAGTGGTCAGGTCCCGGGACAGAATGAGCAGTTCTTC. This translates into CASGQVPGQNEQFF.

The chain uses TRBV6-1 and TRBJ1-5; D perhaps matches TRBD1 (6 bases). The CDR3 is 15 residues long. Trimming stripped 5 bases from V and 0 bases from J, with 11 bases between. Germline assignment: CDR1 MNHNS and CDR2 SASEGT. This chain's CDR3 is CASSSDRYSNQPQHF. As DNA, the CDR3 is TGTGCCAGCAGTTCGGACAGATATAGCAATCAGCCCCAGCATTTT.

The rearrangement joins TRBV6-1 to TRBJ2-1; 8 bases line up with TRBD1. This CDR3 region has 15 residues. Germline values: CDR1 MNHNS, CDR2 SASEGT. Trimming took 6 bases from V and 6 from J; bases not matched to a gene: 10. This chain's CDR3 is CASRAPGQGINEQFF. The CDR3 nucleotides read TGTGCCAGCAGAGCACCCGGACAGGGCATCAATGAGCAGTTCTTC.

The rearrangement links TRBV28 to TRBJ2-7; TRBD1 matches at 8 bases. The CDR3 spans 14 residues. Trimming cost V 4 bases and J 3 bases; bases outside gene matches: 5. CDR1 MDHEN and CDR2 SYDVKM come from the germline V gene. The CDR3 bases are TGTGCCAGCAGTTCGGGACAGGCTCACTACGAGCAGTACTTC. It yields the protein CASSSGQAHYEQYF.

This rearrangement joins TRBV6-5 to TRBJ2-1; a possible D gene is TRBD2 (6 bases). The germline V and J ends were trimmed by 2 bases and 9 bases, with 14 bases remaining between them. This CDR3 has 14 amino acids. The germline V gene has CDR1 MNHEY and CDR2 SVGAGI. CDR3 nucleotide sequence: TGTGCCAGCAGTTACAATGTCGGGAGCGGTGAGCAGTTCTTC. The encoded protein is CASSYNVGSGEQFF.

The chain employs TRBV18 and TRBJ1-1; TRBD1 matches 8 bases. Germline assignment: CDR1 KGHSH and CDR2 LQKENI. V dropped 3 bases and J dropped 1; count of bases not matched to a gene: 7. The CDR3 spans 16 residues. The CDR3 here is CASSPAGGEGNTEAFF. CDR3 DNA: TGTGCCAGCTCACCGGCAGGGGGCGAGGGGAACACTGAAGCTTTCTTT.

This chain connects TRBV5-4 to TRBJ2-7, with 13 bases matching TRBD2. The CDR3 totals 14 residues. V gave up 5 bases and J gave up 2 bases; unmatched junction bases: 1. Looked up from germline, CDR1 is SGHNT and CDR2 is YYREEE (reference sequence). The CDR3 spells CASRLAGGPYEQYF. In DNA form, the CDR3 reads TGTGCCAGCAGACTAGCGGGAGGGCCCTACGAGCAGTACTTC.

The chain's CDR3 is CASSKNREYGYTF. CDR3 nucleotide sequence: TGTGCCAGCTCAAAAAACAGGGAGTATGGCTACACCTTC. This chain joins TRBV18 and TRBJ1-2, with D perhaps matching TRBD1 (6 bases). CDR1 and CDR2 from the germline V gene are KGHSH and LQKENI. V lost 5 bases and J 5 bases, leaving 12 bases between the germline ends. CDR3 length: 13 residues.

This rearrangement joins TRBV4-2 to TRBJ2-1; TRBD1 agrees at 9 bases. CDR3 size: 15 residues. The V gene end was trimmed by 3 bases and the J gene end by 6 bases; junction bases not matched to a gene: 6. In germline, CDR1 is LGHNA, CDR2 YNFKEQ. The chain's CDR3 is CASSHSGTGTNEQFF. Written as DNA, the CDR3 is TGTGCCAGCAGCCATTCCGGGACAGGGACCAATGAGCAGTTCTTC.

The rearrangement uses TRBV15 and TRBJ2-1; no reliable D call. The length of the CDR3 is 11 residues. Between the trimmed V and J ends, which lost 4 bases and 4 bases, there was a span of 2 bases. Germline lookup yields CDR1 LNHNV and CDR2 YYDKDF (reference sequence). The CDR3 nucleotides read TGTGCCACCAGCACTTACAATGAGCAGTTCTTC. Protein product: CATSTYNEQFF.